This TCR beta chain was recorded in a study of T cell repertoires in cytomegalovirus infection. Study in general: Indications of both CMV infection and matching HLA type were provided by public TCR beta signatures.

The length of the CDR3 is 16 residues. The germline CDR1 and CDR2 sequences are MDHEN and SYDVKM. V was cut by 5 bases and J by 0 bases, with 14 bases left in between. Study-wide findings and caveats: CMV-specific TCR beta clonotypes restricted by HLA-C were the ones dominating the ex vivo response. CMV carriers with the relevant HLA were identified by cumulative public TCR beta family frequency.

TCRdb itself ran the reads through MiXCR, one entry per CDR3 protein. The repertoire holds roughly 600,000 distinct CDR3 sequences, approximately 24% seen once, with 6.5% to 10% in the top ten. This clonotype has a count of ten or more. What it recognizes is unknown. The sequenced sample was CD8+ T cells from PBMCs. The receptor was derived from a human donor in good health (CMV status not recorded). Some clones in this sample may be carry-over from other donors' samples. This chain connects TRBV28 to TRBJ2-1; no clear D. CDR3 in amino acids: CASSPTPLSSYNEQFF. The CDR3 region has the DNA TGTGCCAGCAGTCCCACCCCCTTGAGCTCCTACAATGAGCAGTTCTTC.